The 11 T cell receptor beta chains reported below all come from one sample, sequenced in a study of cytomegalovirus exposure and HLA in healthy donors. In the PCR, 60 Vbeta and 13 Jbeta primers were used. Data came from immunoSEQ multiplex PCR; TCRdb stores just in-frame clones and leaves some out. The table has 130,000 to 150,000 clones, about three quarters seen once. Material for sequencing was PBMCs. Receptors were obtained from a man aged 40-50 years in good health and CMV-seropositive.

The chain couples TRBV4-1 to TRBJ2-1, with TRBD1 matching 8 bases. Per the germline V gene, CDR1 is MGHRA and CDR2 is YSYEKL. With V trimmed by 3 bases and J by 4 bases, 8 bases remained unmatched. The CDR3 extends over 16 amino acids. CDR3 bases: TGCGCCAGCAGCCAGGCAACAGGGGGGCGTTACAATGAGCAGTTCTTC. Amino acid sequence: CASSQATGGRYNEQFF.

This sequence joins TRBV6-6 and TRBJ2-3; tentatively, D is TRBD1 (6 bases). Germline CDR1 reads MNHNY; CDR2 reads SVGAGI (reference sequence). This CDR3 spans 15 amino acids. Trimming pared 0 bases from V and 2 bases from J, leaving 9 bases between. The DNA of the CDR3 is TGTGCCAGCAGTTACTCGGGACATACCACAGATACGCAGTATTTT. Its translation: CASSYSGHTTDTQYF.

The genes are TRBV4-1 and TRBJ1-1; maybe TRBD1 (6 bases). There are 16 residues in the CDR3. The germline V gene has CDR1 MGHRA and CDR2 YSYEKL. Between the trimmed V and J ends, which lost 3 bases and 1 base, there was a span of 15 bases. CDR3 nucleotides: TGCGCCAGCAGCCAGCCCGGGGGGCATCAGAACACTGAAGCTTTCTTT. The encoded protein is CASSQPGGHQNTEAFF.

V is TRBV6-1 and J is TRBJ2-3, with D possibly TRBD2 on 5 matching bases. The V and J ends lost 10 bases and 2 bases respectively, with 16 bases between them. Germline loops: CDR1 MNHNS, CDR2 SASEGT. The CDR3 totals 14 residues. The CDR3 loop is CATSSGIFTDTQYF. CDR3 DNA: TGTGCCACGTCGTCCGGGATTTTCACAGATACGCAGTATTTT.

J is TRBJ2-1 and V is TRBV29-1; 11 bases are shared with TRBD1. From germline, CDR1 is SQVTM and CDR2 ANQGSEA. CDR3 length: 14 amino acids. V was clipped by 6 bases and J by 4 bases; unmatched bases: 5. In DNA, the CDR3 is TGCAGCGTCGCCGGGACAGGGGGGTACAATGAGCAGTTCTTC. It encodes CSVAGTGGYNEQFF.

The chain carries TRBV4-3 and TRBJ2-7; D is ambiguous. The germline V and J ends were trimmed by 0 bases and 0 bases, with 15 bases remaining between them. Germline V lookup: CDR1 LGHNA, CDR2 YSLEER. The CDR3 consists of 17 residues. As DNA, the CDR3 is TGCGCCAGCAGCCAAGAGGCCGGCGGTAGGAGCTCCTACGAGCAGTACTTC. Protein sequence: CASSQEAGGRSSYEQYF.

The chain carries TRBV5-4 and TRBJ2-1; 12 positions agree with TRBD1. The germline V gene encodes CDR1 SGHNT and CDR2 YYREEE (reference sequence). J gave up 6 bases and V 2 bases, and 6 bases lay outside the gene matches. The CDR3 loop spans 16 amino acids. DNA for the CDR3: TGTGCCAGCAGCTTAGCTGGGACAGGGGGCCTCAATGAGCAGTTCTTC. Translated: CASSLAGTGGLNEQFF.

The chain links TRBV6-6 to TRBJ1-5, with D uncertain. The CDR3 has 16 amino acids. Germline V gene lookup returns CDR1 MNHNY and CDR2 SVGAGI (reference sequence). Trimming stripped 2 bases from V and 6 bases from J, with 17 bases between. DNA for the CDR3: TGTGCCAGCAGTTACGACTTCAGTACGAATCGTCAGCCCCAGCATTTT. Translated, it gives CASSYDFSTNRQPQHF.

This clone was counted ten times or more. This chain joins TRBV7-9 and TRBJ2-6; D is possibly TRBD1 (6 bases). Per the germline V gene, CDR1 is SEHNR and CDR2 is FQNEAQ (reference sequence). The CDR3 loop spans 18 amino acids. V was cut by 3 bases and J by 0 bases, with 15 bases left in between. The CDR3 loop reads CASSFTQGFRSGANVLTF. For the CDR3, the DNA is TGTGCCAGCAGCTTTACTCAGGGGTTCCGCTCTGGGGCCAACGTCCTGACTTTC. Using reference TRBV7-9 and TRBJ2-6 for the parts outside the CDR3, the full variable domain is DTGVSQNPRHKITKRGQNVTFRCDPISEHNRLYWYRQTLGQGPEFLTYFQNEAQLEKSRLLSDRFSAERPKGSFSTLEIQRTEQGDSAMYLCASSFTQGFRSGANVLTFGAGSRLTVL.

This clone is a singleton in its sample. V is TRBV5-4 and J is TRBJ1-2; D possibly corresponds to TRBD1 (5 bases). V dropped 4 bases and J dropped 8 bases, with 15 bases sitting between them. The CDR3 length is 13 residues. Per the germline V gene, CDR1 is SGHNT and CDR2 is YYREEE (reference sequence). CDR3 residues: CASSARDYSGYTF. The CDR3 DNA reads TGTGCCAGCAGCGCCCGGGACTATAGCGGCTACACCTTC.

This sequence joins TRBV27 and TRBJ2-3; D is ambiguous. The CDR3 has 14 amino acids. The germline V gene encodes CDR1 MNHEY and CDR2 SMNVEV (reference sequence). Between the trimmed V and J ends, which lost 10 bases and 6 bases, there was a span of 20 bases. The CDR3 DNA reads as TGTGCCACCTCCCTGGGCAGGCGCCAGGATACGCAGTATTTT. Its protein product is CATSLGRRQDTQYF.